This T cell receptor (beta chain) is from a study of T cell responses to AZD1222 COVID-19 vaccine. This clone has only a few counts. Profiled with immunoSEQ multiplex PCR; TCRdb holds only in-frame clones, not every one. This table has around 80,000 clones, more than 70% appearing once. Sequencing used peripheral blood, obtained on day 0 of AZD1222 vaccination. The TCR sequence derives from an adult in good health.

CDR3 nucleotides: TGCGCCAGCAGTGATGGAGGGATTCGGTTCTTC. Protein sequence: CASSDGGIRFF. The rearrangement joins TRBV10-2 to TRBJ2-1, with D tentatively TRBD2 (6 bases). The CDR3 runs to 11 residues. The V end was cut by 3 bases, the J end by 15 bases, with 12 bases between. Germline CDR1 WSHSY, CDR2 SAAADI.